The rows below give T cell receptor beta chains drawn from one sample of a study of shared clonotypes between healthy human individuals. TCRdb's copy holds only in-frame clones and misses some; the assay was immunoSEQ multiplex PCR. The sample lists millions of clones, 85% to 95% occurring once. What was sequenced was naive CD8+ T cells sorted from blood. The receptors were gathered from a man aged 18 to 29 in good health. Each CDR3 is given without its conserved first and last residue.

TRBJ2-2 TRBV7-6 ASSLGGDDRAVTGELF
TRBJ2-7 TRBV4-1 ASSQDMTGAYEQY
TRBJ2-7 TRBV27 ASSLGSLSSYEQY
TRBJ1-1 TRBV30 AWSLDLNTEAF
TRBJ2-5 TRBV9 ASSPRNLEETQY
TRBJ2-7 TRBV13 ASSLMETSYEQY
TRBJ2-3 TRBV6-5 ASSYMGDADTQY
TRBJ2-5 TRBV30 AWGDSGETQY
TRBJ1-3 TRBV7-6 ASSSWTGGLGNTIY
TRBJ1-1 TRBV14 ASSQDLWVTEAF
TRBJ2-5 TRBV4-3 ASSQEMQGQETQY
TRBJ1-1 TRBV4-1 ASSQEKWGNTEAF
TRBJ2-3 TRBV18 ASSPKTEGLRTDTQY
TRBJ1-5 TRBV27 ASSLSWDQPQH
TRBJ1-2 TRBV7-9 ASSQLGTGGLANYGYT
TRBJ1-2 TRBV19 ASSSREFAYGYT
TRBJ2-7 TRBV5-6 ASGYLGNEQY
TRBJ2-7 TRBV6-1 ASEMRVYEQY